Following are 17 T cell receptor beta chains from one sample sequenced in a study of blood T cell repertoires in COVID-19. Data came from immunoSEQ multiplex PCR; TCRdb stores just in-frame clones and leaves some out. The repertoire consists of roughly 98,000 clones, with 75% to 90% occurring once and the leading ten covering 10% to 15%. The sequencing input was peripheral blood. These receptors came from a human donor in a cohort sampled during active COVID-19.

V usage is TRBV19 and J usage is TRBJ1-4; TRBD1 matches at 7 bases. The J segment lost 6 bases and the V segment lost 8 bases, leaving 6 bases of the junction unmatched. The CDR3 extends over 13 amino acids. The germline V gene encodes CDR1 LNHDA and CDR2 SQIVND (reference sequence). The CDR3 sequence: CASERGRDEKLFF. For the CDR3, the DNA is TGTGCCAGTGAGAGGGGGCGGGATGAAAAACTGTTTTTT.

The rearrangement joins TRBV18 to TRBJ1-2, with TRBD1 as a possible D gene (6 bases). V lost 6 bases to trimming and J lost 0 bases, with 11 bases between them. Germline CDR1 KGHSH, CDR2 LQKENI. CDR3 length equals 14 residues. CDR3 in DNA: TGTGCCAGCTCCCCGAACAGGGCTAACTATGGCTACACCTTC. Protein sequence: CASSPNRANYGYTF.

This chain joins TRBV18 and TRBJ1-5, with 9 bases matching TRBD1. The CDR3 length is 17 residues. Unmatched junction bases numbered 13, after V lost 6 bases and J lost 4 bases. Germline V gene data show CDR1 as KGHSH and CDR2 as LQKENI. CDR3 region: CASSLRQGGGSNQPQHF. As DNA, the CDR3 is TGTGCCAGCTCGCTTCGACAGGGGGGAGGTAGTAATCAGCCCCAGCATTTT.

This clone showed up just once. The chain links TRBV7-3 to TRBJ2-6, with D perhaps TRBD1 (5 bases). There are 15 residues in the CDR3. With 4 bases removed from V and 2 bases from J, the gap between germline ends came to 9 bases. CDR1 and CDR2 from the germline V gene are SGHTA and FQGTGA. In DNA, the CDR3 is TGTGCCAGCAGCTCTCAGGGCGCTGGGGCCAACGTCCTGACTTTC. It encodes CASSSQGAGANVLTF.

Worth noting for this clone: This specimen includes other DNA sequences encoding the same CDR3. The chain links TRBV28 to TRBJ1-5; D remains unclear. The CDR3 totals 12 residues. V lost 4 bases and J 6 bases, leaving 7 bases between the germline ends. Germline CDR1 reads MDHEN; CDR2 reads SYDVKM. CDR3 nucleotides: TGTGCCAGCAGTTCTGGAGGTCAGCCCCAGCATTTT. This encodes CASSSGGQPQHF. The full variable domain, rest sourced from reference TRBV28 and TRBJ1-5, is DVKVTQSSRYLVKRTGEKVFLECVQDMDHENMFWYRQDPGLGLRLIYFSYDVKMKEKGDIPEGYSVSREKKERFSLILESASTNQTSMYLCASSSGGQPQHFGDGTRLSIL.

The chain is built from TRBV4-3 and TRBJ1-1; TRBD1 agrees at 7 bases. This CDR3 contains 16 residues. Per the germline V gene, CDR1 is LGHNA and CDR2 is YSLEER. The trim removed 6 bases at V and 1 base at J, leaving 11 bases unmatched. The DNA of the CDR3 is TGCGCCAGCAGGCCCGGGGACAGACCTACGAACACTGAAGCTTTCTTT. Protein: CASRPGDRPTNTEAFF.

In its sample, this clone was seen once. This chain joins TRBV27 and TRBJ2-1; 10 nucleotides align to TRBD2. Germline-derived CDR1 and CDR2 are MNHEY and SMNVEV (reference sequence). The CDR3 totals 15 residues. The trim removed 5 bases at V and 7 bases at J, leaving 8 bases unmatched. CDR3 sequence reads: CASSNQRGGRNEQFF. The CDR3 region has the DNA TGTGCCAGCAGTAACCAGCGGGGGGGCCGTAATGAGCAGTTCTTC.

CDR3 residues: CASSTGYQETQYF. The CDR3 region has the DNA TGTGCCAGCAGTACAGGGTACCAAGAGACCCAGTACTTC. J is TRBJ2-5 and V is TRBV5-8; maybe TRBD1 (6 bases). V was cut by 5 bases and J by 0 bases, with 8 bases left in between. There are 13 residues in the CDR3. Germline values: CDR1 SGHTS, CDR2 YDEGEE. Variable domain in full (rest from reference TRBV5-8 and TRBJ2-5): EAGVTQSPTHLIKTRGQQATLRCSPISGHTSVYWYQQALGLGLQFLLWYDEGEERNRGNFPPRFSGRQFPNYSSELNVNALELEDSALYLCASSTGYQETQYFGPGTRLLVL.

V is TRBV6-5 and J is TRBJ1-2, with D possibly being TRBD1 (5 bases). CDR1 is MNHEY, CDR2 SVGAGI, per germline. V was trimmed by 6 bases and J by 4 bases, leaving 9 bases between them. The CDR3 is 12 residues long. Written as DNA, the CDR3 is TGTGCCAGCAGAGGGCAGGGCTATGGCTACACCTTC. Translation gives CASRGQGYGYTF.

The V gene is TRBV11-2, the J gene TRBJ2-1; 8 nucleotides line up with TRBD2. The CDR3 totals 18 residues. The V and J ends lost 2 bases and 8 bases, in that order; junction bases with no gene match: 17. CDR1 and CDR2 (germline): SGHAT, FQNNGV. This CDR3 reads CASSLRAGRGGGLDEQFF. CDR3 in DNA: TGTGCCAGCAGCTTAAGGGCTGGTCGGGGCGGGGGGCTCGATGAGCAGTTCTTC.

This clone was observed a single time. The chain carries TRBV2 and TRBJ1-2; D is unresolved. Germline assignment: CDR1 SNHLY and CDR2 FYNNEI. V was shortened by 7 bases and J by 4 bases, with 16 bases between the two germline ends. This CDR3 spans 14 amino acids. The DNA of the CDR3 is TGTGCCAGCACGGGAGGGAATCGACTCTATGGCTACACCTTC. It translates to CASTGGNRLYGYTF.

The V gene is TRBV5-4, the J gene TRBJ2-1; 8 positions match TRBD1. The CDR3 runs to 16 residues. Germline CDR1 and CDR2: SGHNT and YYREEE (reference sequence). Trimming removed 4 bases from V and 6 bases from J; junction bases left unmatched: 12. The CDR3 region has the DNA TGTGCCAGCAGCCCGACAGGGGTAGCAGCTCGCAATGAGCAGTTCTTC. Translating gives CASSPTGVAARNEQFF.

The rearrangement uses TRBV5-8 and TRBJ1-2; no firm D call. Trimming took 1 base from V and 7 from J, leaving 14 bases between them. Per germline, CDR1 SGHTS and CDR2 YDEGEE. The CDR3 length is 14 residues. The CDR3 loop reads CASSLTGIPGGYTF. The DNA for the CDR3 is TGTGCCAGCAGCTTGACTGGTATTCCTGGTGGCTACACCTTC.

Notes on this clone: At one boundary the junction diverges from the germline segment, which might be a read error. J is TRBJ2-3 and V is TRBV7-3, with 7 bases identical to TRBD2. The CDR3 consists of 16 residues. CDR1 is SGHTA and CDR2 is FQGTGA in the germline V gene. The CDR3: CASSLTRTRAADTQYF. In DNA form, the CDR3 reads TGTGCCAGCAGCCTAACACGGACTAGAGCCGCAGATACGCAGTATTTT.

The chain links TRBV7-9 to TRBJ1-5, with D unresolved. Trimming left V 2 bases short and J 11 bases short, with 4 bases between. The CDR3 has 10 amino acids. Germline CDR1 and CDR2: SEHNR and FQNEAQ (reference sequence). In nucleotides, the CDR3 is TGTGCCAGCAGCTTACCGGCCCAGCATTTT. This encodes CASSLPAQHF.

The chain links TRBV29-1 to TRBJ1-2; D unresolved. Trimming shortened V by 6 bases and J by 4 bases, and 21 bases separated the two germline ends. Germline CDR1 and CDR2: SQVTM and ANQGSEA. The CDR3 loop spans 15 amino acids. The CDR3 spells CSVVQRHKLSYGYTF. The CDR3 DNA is TGCAGCGTAGTCCAGAGACACAAGCTCTCCTATGGCTACACCTTC.

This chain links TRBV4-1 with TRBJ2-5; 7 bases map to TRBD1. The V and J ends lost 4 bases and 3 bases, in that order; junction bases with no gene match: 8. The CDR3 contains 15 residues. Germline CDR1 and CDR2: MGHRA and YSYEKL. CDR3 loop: CASSRGTVAEETQYF. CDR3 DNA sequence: TGCGCCAGCAGCCGAGGGACAGTGGCGGAAGAGACCCAGTACTTC.